The rows below give T cell receptor beta chains drawn from one sample of a study of identical twins. In TCRdb, the 5' RACE reads were re-called with MiXCR into one record per CDR3 protein. The repertoire holds 600,000 to 800,000 distinct CDR3 sequences, with about 20% as singletons. This sample also appeared in a second study, on T cells expressing NK-cell markers.

The sample was PBMCs. All receptors come from a woman between 18 and 29 years old in good health. The CDR3 runs from the conserved cysteine through the conserved F or W. A D gene is named only where the DNA matches it firmly. Only some rows state a clone size, as once, few, many or a class for expanded clones.

j_call d_call v_call clone_size cdr3_nt cdr3_aa
TRBJ2-3 . TRBV6-2/TRBV6-3 . TGTGCCAGCACCGAACCCCCAGATACGCAGTATTTT CASTEPPDTQYF
TRBJ2-2 . TRBV20-1 . TGCAGTGCTAGGGATCCGGGCGCCGCGAACACCGGGGAGCTGTTTTTT CSARDPGAANTGELFF
TRBJ2-5 . TRBV3-1 . TGTGCCAGCAGCCAGACGCTGAAGGACAGTTACCAAGAGACCCAGTACTTC CASSQTLKDSYQETQYF
TRBJ2-1 . TRBV20-1 few TGCAGTGCTAGCGGCCCCCAGGAGCAGTTCTTC CSASGPQEQFF
TRBJ2-1 . TRBV12-3/TRBV12-4 few TGTGCCAGCAGTTTTCGCCGGGTAAAGCAGTTCTTC CASSFRRVKQFF
TRBJ2-5 TRBD2 TRBV12-3/TRBV12-4 few TGTGCCAGCAGTTTAGTGATAAGCGGGAAGGGGGAGACCCAGTACTTC CASSLVISGKGETQYF
TRBJ2-7 . TRBV6-9 . TGTGCCAGCATGAGATCGGAGCGGAGTCCCTACGAGCAGTACTTC CASMRSERSPYEQYF
TRBJ2-7 . TRBV5-6 few TGTGCCAGCAGCCCAGGAGGGCAGGTCTCTGGGAGGGAGCAGTACTTC CASSPGGQVSGREQYF
TRBJ1-1 . TRBV20-1 few TGCAGTGCTAGACTAGGGGCCGTCACTGAAGCTTTCTTT CSARLGAVTEAFF
TRBJ2-1 TRBD1 TRBV30 . TGTGCCAGCGGACAGGGCCGTACCGACTCCTACAATGAGCAGTTCTTC CASGQGRTDSYNEQFF
TRBJ1-4 . TRBV19 . TGTGCCAGTAGTATCAGGGGTGGGAATGAAAAACTGTTTTTT CASSIRGGNEKLFF
TRBJ1-1 TRBD1 TRBV7-2 . TGTGCCAGCAGCTCCACCGGGACAGTCGGTAACACTGAAGCTTTCTTT CASSSTGTVGNTEAFF
TRBJ1-1 TRBD1 TRBV2 . TGTGCCAGCAGTCAGGAAGGACAGGGAGGGACTGAAGCTTTCTTT CASSQEGQGGTEAFF
TRBJ2-1 . TRBV9 few TGTGCCAGCAGCGTAGTAGCGCCGAGCTCCTACAATGAGCAGTTCTTC CASSVVAPSSYNEQFF
TRBJ2-7 . TRBV10-3 few TGTGCCATCAGACCCCGAGGCCTCAGTAGAGAGCAGTACTTC CAIRPRGLSREQYF
TRBJ2-1 . TRBV4-1 . TGCGCCAGCAGTTCGACTCCCCGGCTAAATGAGCAGTTCTTC CASSSTPRLNEQFF
TRBJ2-5 . TRBV5-5 few TGTGCCAGCAGCTTGCCCGCTCTGAGGCAGACCCAGTACTTC CASSLPALRQTQYF
TRBJ1-6 . TRBV5-1 few TGCGCCAGCAGTTTCGAAGGGCAGAATAATTCACCCCTCCACTTT CASSFEGQNNSPLHF
TRBJ2-3 . TRBV20-1 . TGCAGTGCTAGATGGGGGGCCAGCACAGATACGCAGTATTTT CSARWGASTDTQYF
TRBJ1-2 . TRBV24-1 few TGTGCCACCAGTGATTCTGGACAGCGTGGCTACACCTTC CATSDSGQRGYTF
TRBJ2-7 . TRBV18 once TGTGCCAGCTCACCACCGGTAACGGGCGAGCAGTACTTC CASSPPVTGEQYF
TRBJ2-5 . TRBV6-5 few TGTGCCAGCAGTTACTCGTGGTCCGAGACCCAGTACTTC CASSYSWSETQYF
TRBJ2-1 . TRBV10-3 . TGTGCCATCAGTGGAACAGGGTTGGATGAGCAGTTCTTC CAISGTGLDEQFF
TRBJ1-1 TRBD1 TRBV11-2 few TGTGCCAGCAGCTTAGCTTTCTCGGGCACAGGGGCATCGGGAGCTTTCTTT CASSLAFSGTGASGAFF
TRBJ2-7 TRBD1 TRBV29-1 many TGCAGCGTTGAGGGGACAGACGAGCAGTACTTC CSVEGTDEQYF
TRBJ2-2 . TRBV5-1 many TGCGCCAGCAGCTTGGTGGGGAGCACCGGGGAGCTGTTTTTT CASSLVGSTGELFF
TRBJ2-3 . TRBV10-1 . TGCGCCAGCAGTGAGTCGGGGGGAGATACGCAGTATTTT CASSESGGDTQYF
TRBJ1-1 . TRBV12-3/TRBV12-4 few TGTGCCAGCAGCCGTACCGGGGCGAACACTGAAGCTTTCTTT CASSRTGANTEAFF
TRBJ1-1 . TRBV5-1 few TGCGCCAGCAGCCACACGGGGGGCCCAAACACTGAAGCTTTCTTT CASSHTGGPNTEAFF
TRBJ2-7 . TRBV6-2/TRBV6-3 . TGTGCCAGCAGTTACCAAAGCGGCCCCTACGAGCAGTACTTC CASSYQSGPYEQYF
TRBJ2-7 TRBD1 TRBV5-1 once TGCGCCAGCAGCGTCGGACAGGTTTACGAGCAGTACTTC CASSVGQVYEQYF
TRBJ1-2 TRBD1 TRBV4-3 few TGCGCCAGCAGCCAAGATGTCCTCCTAGGGGGCGGGGGCTACACCTTC CASSQDVLLGGGGYTF
TRBJ2-5 TRBD2 TRBV28 . TGTGCCTGCAGTTTATGGGGGCGGGGGGCTCTTGAAGAGACCCAGTACTTC CACSLWGRGALEETQYF
TRBJ2-1 TRBD2 TRBV24-1 once TGTGCCACCAGTGATGGAGCGGGAGTGTACTACAATGAGCAGTTCTTC CATSDGAGVYYNEQFF
TRBJ2-1 . TRBV12-5 . TGTGCTAGTGGTCCCCCGGTCAATGAGCAGTTCTTC CASGPPVNEQFF
TRBJ2-3 TRBD2 TRBV6-2/TRBV6-3 few TGTGCCAGCAGGCCGGGAGGGGGCACAGATACGCAGTATTTT CASRPGGGTDTQYF
TRBJ2-7 . TRBV5-1 once TGCGCCAGCAGTGGGCCCCTCCTCTACGAGCAGTACTTC CASSGPLLYEQYF
TRBJ2-2 . TRBV6-1 few TGTGCCAGCAAGGATGCTTTGAACACCGGGGAGCTGTTTTTT CASKDALNTGELFF
TRBJ2-1 TRBD2 TRBV5-1 . TGCGCCAGCAGCCCGCGGACTAGCGGGGGGCGGGCGTACAATGAGCAGTTCTTC CASSPRTSGGRAYNEQFF
TRBJ2-7 . TRBV20-1 few TGCAGTGCTAATACTTCCCCCGAGCAGTACTTC CSANTSPEQYF
TRBJ2-3 . TRBV7-2 . TGTGCCAGCAGCTTAGAGGAACCAGATACGCAGTATTTT CASSLEEPDTQYF
TRBJ1-2 . TRBV2 many TGTGCCAGCAGAGCCACAGGGTCCCCACTCCCGCATGGCTACACCTTC CASRATGSPLPHGYTF
TRBJ2-5 TRBD1 TRBV12-3/TRBV12-4 many TGTGCCAGCAGTTACAGGACAGGGGCATGGGAGACCCAGTACTTC CASSYRTGAWETQYF
TRBJ1-2 TRBD1 TRBV10-3 . TGTGCCATCAGTGAGTCGGACAGGGCGGCCGGGAACTATGGCTACACCTTC CAISESDRAAGNYGYTF
TRBJ2-5 . TRBV5-1 few TGCGCCAGCAGCAAAACGGGGTTTACGGAAGAGACCCAGTACTTC CASSKTGFTEETQYF
TRBJ2-1 TRBD2 TRBV5-1 few TGCGCCAGCACCCGCATAGCGGGAGGATTAAATGAGCAGTTCTTC CASTRIAGGLNEQFF
TRBJ2-3 TRBD2 TRBV20-1 few TGCAGTGCTAGCGCTAGCGGGAACACAGATACGCAGTATTTT CSASASGNTDTQYF
TRBJ2-7 TRBD2 TRBV6-1 few TGTGCCAGCAGCCAAACCGGGGGGGGCTACGAGCAGTACTTC CASSQTGGGYEQYF
TRBJ2-5 . TRBV12-5 few TGTGCTAGTGGTTATGGACACCCCCAGGAGACCCAGTACTTC CASGYGHPQETQYF
TRBJ2-3 TRBD2 TRBV24-1 few TGTGCCACCAGTGAGGGGCGGGGGGCCCCAGATACGCAGTATTTT CATSEGRGAPDTQYF
TRBJ2-5 TRBD1 TRBV6-2/TRBV6-3 . TGTGCCAGCAGTCACAGGGGAAAGACCCAGTACTTC CASSHRGKTQYF
TRBJ1-5 . TRBV12-3/TRBV12-4 few TGTGCCAGCAGTCCCCGAAGCGGCAATCAGCCCCAGCATTTT CASSPRSGNQPQHF
TRBJ2-7 . TRBV6-5 few TGTGCCAGCAGTCACATCCCCGCTAAGGGGACGGGGCAGTACTTC CASSHIPAKGTGQYF
TRBJ2-7 TRBD2 TRBV6-5 few TGTGCCAGCAGTTACTCGGGACTAGCGGGAATCGACGAGCAGTACTTC CASSYSGLAGIDEQYF
TRBJ2-3 TRBD1 TRBV6-1 . TGTGCCAGCAACCACAGGGGGGAGGCCACATATACGCAGTATTTT CASNHRGEATYTQYF